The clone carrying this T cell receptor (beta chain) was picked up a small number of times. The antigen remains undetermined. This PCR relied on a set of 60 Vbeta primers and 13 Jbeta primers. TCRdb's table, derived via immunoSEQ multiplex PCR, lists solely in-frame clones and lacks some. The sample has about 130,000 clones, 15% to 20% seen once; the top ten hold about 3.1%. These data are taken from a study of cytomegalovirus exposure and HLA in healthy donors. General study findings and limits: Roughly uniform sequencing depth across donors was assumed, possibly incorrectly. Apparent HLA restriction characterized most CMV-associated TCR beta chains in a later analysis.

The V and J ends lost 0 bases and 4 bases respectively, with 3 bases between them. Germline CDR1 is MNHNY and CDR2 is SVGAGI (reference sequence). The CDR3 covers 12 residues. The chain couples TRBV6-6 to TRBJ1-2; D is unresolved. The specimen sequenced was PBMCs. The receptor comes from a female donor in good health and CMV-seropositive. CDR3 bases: TGTGCCAGCAGTTACTCGCGCTATGGCTACACCTTC. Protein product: CASSYSRYGYTF.